One T cell receptor (beta chain) is described in this entry. At one boundary the junction diverges from the germline segment, which might be a read error. The table came from immunoSEQ multiplex PCR; TCRdb's copy has only in-frame clones and leaves some out. The sample contains about 58,000 clones, roughly four fifths of which appear only once. This specimen belongs to a study of blood T cell repertoires in COVID-19. The CDR3 is 15 amino acids. Germline CDR1 is SNHLY and CDR2 is FYNNEI. Seattle's cohort entered during active infection and was followed longitudinally. The chain has TRBV2 and TRBJ1-5; the D is unclear. The material sequenced was peripheral blood. The TCR sequence derives from a man between 60 and 75 years old with COVID-19, enrolled during active disease. The CDR3 region is CAGSEGLSINQPQHF. The CDR3 coding sequence is TGTGCCGGCAGTGAAGGATTGTCTATCAATCAGCCCCAGCATTTT.